The sequence of this T cell receptor (beta chain) was determined in a study of blood T cell repertoires in COVID-19. CDR3 length: 18 amino acids. V was pared by 4 bases and J by 4 bases, with 18 bases of the junction left unmatched. Germline-derived CDR1 and CDR2 are SGHNT and YENEEA. Profiled with immunoSEQ multiplex PCR; TCRdb holds only in-frame clones, not every one. The profile shows over 200,000 clones, 88% of them singletons. The sequence derives from a woman younger than 45 with acute or convalescent COVID-19. Sequenced: peripheral blood. This chain joins TRBV11-3 and TRBJ2-7; TRBD2 matches at 8 bases. This chain's CDR3 is CASSSPDGGLAGPYEQYF. CDR3 nucleotides: TGTGCCAGCAGCTCCCCTGACGGCGGGTTAGCGGGACCATACGAGCAGTACTTC.